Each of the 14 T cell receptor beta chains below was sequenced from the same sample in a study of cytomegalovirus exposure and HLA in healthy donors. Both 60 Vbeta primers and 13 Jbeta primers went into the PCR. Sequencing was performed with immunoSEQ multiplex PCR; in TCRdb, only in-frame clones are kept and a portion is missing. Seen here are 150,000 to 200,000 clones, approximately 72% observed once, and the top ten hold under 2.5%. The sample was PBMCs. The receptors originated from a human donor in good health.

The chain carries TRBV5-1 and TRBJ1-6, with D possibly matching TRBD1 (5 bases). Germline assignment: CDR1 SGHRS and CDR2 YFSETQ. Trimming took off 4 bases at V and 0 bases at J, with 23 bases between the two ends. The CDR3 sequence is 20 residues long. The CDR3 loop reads CASSPQFGQGMGSYNSPLHF. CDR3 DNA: TGCGCCAGCAGCCCTCAATTTGGGCAGGGAATGGGCTCCTATAATTCACCCCTCCACTTT.

The CDR3 here is CASSRTGSNTEAFF. In DNA form, the CDR3 reads TGTGCCAGCAGCCGGACAGGGTCGAACACTGAAGCTTTCTTT. V and J are TRBV4-2 and TRBJ1-1; 8 bases match TRBD1. The ends lost 4 bases at V and 1 base at J; junction bases unmatched: 2. Germline values: CDR1 LGHNA, CDR2 YNFKEQ. CDR3 length equals 14 residues.

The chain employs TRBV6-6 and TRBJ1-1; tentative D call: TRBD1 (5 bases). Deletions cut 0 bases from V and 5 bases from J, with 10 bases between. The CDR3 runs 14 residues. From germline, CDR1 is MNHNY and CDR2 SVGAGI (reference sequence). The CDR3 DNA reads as TGTGCCAGCAGTTACTCGGGGGGTGGAACTGAAGCTTTCTTT. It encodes CASSYSGGGTEAFF.

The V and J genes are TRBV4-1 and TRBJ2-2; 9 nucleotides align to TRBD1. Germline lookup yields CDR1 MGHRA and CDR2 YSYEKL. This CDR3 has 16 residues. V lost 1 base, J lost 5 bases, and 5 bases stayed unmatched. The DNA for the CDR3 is TGCGCCAGCAGCCAAGTGGACAGGGGAGGTACCGGGGAGCTGTTTTTT. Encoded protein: CASSQVDRGGTGELFF.

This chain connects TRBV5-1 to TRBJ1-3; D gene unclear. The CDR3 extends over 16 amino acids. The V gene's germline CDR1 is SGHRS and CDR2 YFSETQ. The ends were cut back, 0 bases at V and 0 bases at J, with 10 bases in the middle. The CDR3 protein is CASSLGGRDSGNTIYF. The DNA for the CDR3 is TGCGCCAGCAGCTTGGGAGGGAGAGACTCTGGAAACACCATATATTTT.

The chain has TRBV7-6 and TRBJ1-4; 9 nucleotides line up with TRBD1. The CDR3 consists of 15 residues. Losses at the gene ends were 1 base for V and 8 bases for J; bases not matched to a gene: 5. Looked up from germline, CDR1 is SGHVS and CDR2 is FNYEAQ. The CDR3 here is CASSLGWGTGEKLFF. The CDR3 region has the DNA TGTGCCAGCAGCTTAGGTTGGGGGACAGGGGAAAAACTGTTTTTT.

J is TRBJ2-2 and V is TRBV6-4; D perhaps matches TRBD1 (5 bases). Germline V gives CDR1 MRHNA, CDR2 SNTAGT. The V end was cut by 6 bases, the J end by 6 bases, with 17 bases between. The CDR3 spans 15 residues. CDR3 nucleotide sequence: TGTGCCAGCAGATGGGCCTATGAAGGGGCCGGGGAGCTGTTTTTT. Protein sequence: CASRWAYEGAGELFF.

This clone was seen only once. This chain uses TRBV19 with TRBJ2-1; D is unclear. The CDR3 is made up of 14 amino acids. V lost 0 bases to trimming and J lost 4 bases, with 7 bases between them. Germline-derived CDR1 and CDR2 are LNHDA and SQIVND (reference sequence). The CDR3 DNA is TGTGCCAGTAGTATAGATGCGGAATACAATGAGCAGTTCTTC. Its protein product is CASSIDAEYNEQFF.

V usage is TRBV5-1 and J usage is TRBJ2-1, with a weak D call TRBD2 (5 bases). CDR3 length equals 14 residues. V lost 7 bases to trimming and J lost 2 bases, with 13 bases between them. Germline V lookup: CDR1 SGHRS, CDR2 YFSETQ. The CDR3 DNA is TGCGCCAGCCGCCGGGATCCGACCTACAATGAGCAGTTCTTC. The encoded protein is CASRRDPTYNEQFF.

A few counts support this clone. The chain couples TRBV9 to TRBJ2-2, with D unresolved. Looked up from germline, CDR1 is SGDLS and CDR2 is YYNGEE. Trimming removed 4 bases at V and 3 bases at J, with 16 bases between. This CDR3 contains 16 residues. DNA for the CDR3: TGTGCCAGCAGCCCCCGCGAGAGAGAATACACCGGGGAGCTGTTTTTT. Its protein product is CASSPREREYTGELFF.

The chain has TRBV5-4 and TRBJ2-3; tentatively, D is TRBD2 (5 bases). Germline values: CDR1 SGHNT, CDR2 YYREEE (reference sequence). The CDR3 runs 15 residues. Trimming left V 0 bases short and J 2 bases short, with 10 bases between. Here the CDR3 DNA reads TGTGCCAGCAGCTTGGGTGCGGGCCTCACAGATACGCAGTATTTT. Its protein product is CASSLGAGLTDTQYF.

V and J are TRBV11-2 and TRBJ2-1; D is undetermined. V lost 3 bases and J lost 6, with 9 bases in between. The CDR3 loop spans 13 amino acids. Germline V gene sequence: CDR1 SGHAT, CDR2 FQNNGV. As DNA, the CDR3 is TGTGCCAGCAGCTTGGTAGCCATCAATGAGCAGTTCTTC. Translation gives CASSLVAINEQFF.

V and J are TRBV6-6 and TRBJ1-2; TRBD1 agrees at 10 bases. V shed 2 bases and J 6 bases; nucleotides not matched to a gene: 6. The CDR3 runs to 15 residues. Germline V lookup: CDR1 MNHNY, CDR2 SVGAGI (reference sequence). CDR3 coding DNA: TGTGCCAGCAGTTACGTCCCCGGGACAGGGGATGGCTACACCTTC. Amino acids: CASSYVPGTGDGYTF.

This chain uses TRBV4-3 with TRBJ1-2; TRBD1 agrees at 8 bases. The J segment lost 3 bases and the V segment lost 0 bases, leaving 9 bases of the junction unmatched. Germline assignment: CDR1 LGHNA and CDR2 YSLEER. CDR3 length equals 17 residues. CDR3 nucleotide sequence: TGCGCCAGCAGCCAAGATAGTCAGGGGGCGCAGTACTATGGCTACACCTTC. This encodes CASSQDSQGAQYYGYTF.